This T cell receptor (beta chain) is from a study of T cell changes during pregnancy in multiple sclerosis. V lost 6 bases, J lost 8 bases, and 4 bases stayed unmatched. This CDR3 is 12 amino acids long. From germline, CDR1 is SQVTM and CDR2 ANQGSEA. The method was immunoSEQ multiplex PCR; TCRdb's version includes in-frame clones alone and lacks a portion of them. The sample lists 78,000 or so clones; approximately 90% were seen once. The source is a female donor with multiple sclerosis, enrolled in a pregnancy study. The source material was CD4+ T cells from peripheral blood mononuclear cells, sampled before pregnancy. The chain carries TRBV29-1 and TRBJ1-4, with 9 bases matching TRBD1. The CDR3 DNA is TGCAGCGTCGGACAGGGGAGGGAAAAACTGTTTTTT. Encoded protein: CSVGQGREKLFF.